This T cell receptor beta chain was recorded in a study of vaccination effects on CD4 cells after COVID-19. Study-level information: Either the mRNA-1273 or the BNT162b2 vaccine was given to participants as two doses.

Of note for this clone: Its matching antigen is unknown.

Under the ViraFEST assay, PBMC were stimulated with viral peptide pools so that antigen-specific CD4+ T cells expanded. Sequencing was performed afterwards. Researchers isolated CD4+ T cells once ten to eleven days of culture had elapsed. Neither prior SARS-CoV-2 infection nor positive nucleocapsid antibodies were present in the vaccine recipients. On day 3 and again on day 7, half the medium was replaced with IL-2 medium. With 3 bases clipped from V and 2 bases from J, the junction kept 1 base outside the gene matches. CDR1 MNHNS and CDR2 SASEGT come from the germline V gene. This CDR3 has 15 amino acids. Libraries were prepared by immunoSEQ multiplex PCR; TCRdb keeps only in-frame clonotypes and omits some of them. The repertoire holds tens of thousands of clones, with 74% as singletons.

The chain is built from TRBV6-1 and TRBJ2-1, with TRBD2 matching over 10 bases. This material consisted of CD4+ T cells from PBMCs cultured with SARS-CoV-2 spike peptides, taken before COVID-19 vaccination. The TCR sequence derives from a human donor who received a COVID-19 vaccine. In nucleotides, the CDR3 is TGTGCCAGCAGTGAGGGACTAGCGCCCTACAATGAGCAGTTCTTC. Encoded protein: CASSEGLAPYNEQFF.